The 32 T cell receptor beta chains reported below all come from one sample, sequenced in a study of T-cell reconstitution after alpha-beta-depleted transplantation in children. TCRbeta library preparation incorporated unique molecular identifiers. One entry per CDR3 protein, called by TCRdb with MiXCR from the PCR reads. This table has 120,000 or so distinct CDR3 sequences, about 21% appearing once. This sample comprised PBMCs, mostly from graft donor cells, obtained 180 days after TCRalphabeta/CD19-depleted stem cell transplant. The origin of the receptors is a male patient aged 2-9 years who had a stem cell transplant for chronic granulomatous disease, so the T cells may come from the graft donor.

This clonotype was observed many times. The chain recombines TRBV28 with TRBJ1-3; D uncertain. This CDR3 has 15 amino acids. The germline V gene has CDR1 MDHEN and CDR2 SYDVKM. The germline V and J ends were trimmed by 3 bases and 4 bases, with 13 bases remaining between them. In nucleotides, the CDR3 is TGTGCCAGCAGTTTGGCTGGTAGTAGAGGAAACACCATATATTTT. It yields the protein CASSLAGSRGNTIYF.

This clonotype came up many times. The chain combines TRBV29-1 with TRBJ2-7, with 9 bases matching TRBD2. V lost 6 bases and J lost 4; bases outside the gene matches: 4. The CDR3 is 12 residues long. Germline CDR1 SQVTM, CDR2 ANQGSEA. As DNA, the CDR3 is TGCAGCGTCGCGGGAGGGATATACGAGCAGTACTTC. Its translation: CSVAGGIYEQYF.

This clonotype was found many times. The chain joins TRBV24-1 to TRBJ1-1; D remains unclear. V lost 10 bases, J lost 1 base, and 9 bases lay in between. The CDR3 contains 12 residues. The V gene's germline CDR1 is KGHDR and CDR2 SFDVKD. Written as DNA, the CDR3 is TGTGCCACTGGGGTAGGGAACACTGAAGCTTTCTTT. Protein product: CATGVGNTEAFF.

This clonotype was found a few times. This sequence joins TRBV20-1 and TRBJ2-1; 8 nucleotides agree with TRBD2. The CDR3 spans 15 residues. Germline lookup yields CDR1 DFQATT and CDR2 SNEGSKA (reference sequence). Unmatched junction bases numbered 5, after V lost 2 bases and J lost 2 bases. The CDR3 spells CSARPRGGTYNEQFF. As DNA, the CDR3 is TGCAGTGCTAGACCCCGGGGGGGGACCTACAATGAGCAGTTCTTC.

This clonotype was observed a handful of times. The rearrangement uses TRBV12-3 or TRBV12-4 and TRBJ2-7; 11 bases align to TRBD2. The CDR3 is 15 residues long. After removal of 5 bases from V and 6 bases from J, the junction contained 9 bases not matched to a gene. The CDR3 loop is CASSPLLAGEREQYF. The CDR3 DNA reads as TGTGCCAGCAGTCCTCTACTAGCGGGAGAGCGCGAGCAGTACTTC.

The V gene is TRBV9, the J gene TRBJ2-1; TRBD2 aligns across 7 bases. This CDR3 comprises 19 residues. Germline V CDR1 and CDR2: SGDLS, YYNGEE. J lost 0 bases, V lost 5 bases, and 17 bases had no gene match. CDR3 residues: CASRVNGVAGAHSYNEQFF. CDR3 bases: TGTGCCAGCAGGGTAAATGGGGTAGCGGGTGCCCACTCCTACAATGAGCAGTTCTTC.

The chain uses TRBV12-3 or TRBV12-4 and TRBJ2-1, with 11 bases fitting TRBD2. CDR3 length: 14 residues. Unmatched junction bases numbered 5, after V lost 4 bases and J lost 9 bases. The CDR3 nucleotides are TGTGCCAGCAGTTACACTAGCGGGAGAGTTGAGCAGTTCTTC. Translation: CASSYTSGRVEQFF.

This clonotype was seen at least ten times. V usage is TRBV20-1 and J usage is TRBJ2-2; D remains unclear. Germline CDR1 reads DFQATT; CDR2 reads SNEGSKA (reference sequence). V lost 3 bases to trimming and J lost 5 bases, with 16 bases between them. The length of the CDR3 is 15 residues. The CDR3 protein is CSARRNPGWTGELFF. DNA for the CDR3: TGCAGTGCTAGGAGGAACCCCGGATGGACCGGGGAGCTGTTTTTT.

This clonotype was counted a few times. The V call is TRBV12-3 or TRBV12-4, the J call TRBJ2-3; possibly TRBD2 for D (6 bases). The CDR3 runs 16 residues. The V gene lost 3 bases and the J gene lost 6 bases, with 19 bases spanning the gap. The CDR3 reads CASSFVLAALMDTQYF. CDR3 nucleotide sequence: TGTGCCAGCAGTTTTGTCTTAGCGGCCCTCATGGATACGCAGTATTTT.

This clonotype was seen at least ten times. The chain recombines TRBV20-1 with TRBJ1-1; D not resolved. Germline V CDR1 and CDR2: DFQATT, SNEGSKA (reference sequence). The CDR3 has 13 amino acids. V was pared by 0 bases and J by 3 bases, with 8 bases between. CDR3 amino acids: CSARDLRDTEAFF. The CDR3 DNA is TGCAGTGCTAGAGATCTTCGGGACACTGAAGCTTTCTTT.

The CDR3 DNA reads TGTGCCAGCAGCTTTAGTGGGGTCACCGGGGAGCTGTTTTTT. Translation: CASSFSGVTGELFF. This chain joins TRBV7-2 and TRBJ2-2; D remains ambiguous. The length of the CDR3 is 14 residues. Germline V gives CDR1 SGHTA, CDR2 FQGNSA. Deletions cut 3 bases from V and 4 bases from J, with 9 bases between.

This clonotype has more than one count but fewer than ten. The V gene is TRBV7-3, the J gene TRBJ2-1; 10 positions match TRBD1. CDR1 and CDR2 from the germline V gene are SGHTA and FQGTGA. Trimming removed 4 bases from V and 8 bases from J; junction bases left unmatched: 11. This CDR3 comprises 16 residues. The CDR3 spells CASSSIPGQGSDEQFF. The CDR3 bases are TGTGCCAGCAGCTCCATACCGGGACAGGGGTCTGATGAGCAGTTCTTC.

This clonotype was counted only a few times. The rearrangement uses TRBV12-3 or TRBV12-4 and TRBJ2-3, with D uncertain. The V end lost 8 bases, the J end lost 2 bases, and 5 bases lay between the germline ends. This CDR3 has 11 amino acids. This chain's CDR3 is CASQLTDTQYF. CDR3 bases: TGTGCCAGCCAACTCACAGATACGCAGTATTTT.

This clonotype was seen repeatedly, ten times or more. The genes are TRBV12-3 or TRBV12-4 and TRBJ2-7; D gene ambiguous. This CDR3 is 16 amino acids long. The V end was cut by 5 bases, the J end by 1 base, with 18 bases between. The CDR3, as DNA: TGTGCCAGCAGTCTCAGATTGACCGAGAGGTCCTACGAGCAGTACTTC. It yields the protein CASSLRLTERSYEQYF.

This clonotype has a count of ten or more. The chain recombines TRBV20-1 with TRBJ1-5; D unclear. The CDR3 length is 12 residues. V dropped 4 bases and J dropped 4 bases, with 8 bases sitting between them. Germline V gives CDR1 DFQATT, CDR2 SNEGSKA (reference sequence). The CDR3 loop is CSAKQPNQPQHF. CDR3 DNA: TGCAGTGCTAAACAGCCTAATCAGCCCCAGCATTTT.

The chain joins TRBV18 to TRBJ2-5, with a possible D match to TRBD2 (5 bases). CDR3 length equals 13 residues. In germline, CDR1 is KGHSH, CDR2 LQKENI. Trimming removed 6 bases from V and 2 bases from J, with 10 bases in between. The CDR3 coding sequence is TGTGCCAGCTCCCAGAGGGTTCAAGAGACCCAGTACTTC. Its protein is CASSQRVQETQYF.

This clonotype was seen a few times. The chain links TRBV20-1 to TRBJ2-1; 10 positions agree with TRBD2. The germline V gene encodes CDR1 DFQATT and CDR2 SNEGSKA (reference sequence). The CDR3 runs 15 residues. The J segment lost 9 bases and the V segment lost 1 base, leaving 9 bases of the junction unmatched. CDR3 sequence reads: CSARGLAGVDREQFF. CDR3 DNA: TGCAGTGCTAGAGGCCTAGCGGGAGTGGATCGTGAGCAGTTCTTC.

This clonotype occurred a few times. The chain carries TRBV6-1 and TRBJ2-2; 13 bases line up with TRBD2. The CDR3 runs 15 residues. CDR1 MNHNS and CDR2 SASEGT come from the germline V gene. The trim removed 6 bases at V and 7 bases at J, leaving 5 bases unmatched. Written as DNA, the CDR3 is TGTGCCAGCAGCGCCCGGACTAGCGGGAGCGGGGAGCTGTTTTTT. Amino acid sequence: CASSARTSGSGELFF.

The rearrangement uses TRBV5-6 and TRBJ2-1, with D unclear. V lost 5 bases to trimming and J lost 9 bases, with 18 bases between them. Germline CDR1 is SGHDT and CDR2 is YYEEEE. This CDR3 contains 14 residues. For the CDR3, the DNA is TGTGCCAGCAGTCACGTTTTTGAGGCGAGTGAGCAGTTCTTC. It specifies CASSHVFEASEQFF.

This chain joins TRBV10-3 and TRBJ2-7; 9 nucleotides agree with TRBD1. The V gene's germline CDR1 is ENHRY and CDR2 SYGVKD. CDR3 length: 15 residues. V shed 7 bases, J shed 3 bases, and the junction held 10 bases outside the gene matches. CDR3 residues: CAIKLDRGALYEQYF. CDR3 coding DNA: TGTGCCATCAAGTTAGACAGGGGGGCTCTCTACGAGCAGTACTTC.

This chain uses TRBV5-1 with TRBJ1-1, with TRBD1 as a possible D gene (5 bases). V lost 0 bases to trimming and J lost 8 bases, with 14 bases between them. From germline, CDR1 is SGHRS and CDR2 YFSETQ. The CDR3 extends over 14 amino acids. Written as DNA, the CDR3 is TGCGCCAGCAGCTTGGCCCTCGGGGGGGAGGAAGCTTTCTTT. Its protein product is CASSLALGGEEAFF.

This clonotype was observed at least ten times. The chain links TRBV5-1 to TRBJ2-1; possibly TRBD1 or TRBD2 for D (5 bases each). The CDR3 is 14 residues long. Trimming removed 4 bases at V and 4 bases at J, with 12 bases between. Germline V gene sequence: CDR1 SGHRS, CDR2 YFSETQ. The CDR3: CASSRDLGYNEQFF. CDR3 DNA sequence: TGCGCCAGCAGCCGGGACCTAGGGTACAATGAGCAGTTCTTC.

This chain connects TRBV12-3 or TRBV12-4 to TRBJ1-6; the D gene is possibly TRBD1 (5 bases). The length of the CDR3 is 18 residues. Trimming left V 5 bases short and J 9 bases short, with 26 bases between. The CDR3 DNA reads TGTGCCAGCAGTGGCCTCGGGACCCATGGAGGTCGGGGTTCACCCCTCCACTTT. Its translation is CASSGLGTHGGRGSPLHF.

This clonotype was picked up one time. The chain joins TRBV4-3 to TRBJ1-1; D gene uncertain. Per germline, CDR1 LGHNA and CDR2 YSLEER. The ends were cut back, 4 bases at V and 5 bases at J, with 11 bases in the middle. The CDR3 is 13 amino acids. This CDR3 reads CASSRNVGTEAFF. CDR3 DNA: TGCGCCAGCAGCCGGAACGTGGGGACTGAAGCTTTCTTT.

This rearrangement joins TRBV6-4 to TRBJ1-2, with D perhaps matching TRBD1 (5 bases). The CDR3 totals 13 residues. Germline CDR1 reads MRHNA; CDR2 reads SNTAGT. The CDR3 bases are TGTACCATCTCGGGACCCGGTTCCTATGGCTACACCTTC. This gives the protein CTISGPGSYGYTF.

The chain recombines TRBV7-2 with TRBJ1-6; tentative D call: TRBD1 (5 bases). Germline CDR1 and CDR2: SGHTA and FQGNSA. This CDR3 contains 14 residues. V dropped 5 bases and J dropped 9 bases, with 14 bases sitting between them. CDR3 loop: CASSPVAQGSPLHF. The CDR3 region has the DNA TGTGCCAGCAGCCCTGTTGCCCAGGGTTCACCCCTCCACTTT.

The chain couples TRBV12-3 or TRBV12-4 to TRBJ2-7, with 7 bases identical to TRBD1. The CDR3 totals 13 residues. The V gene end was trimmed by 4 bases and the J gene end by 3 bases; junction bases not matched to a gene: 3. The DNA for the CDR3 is TGTGCCAGCAGTTACAGGGGCAGCTACGAGCAGTACTTC. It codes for CASSYRGSYEQYF.

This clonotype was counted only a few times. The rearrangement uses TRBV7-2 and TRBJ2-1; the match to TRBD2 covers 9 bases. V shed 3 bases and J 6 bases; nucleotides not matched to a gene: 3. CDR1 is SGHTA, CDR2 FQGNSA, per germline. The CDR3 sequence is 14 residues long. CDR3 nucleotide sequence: TGTGCCAGCAGCTTCCGCGGGAGGGCCAATGAGCAGTTCTTC. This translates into CASSFRGRANEQFF. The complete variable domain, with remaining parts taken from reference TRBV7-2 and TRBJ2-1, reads GAGVSQSPSNKVTEKGKDVELRCDPISGHTALYWYRQSLGQGLEFLIYFQGNSAPDKSGLPSDRFSAERTGGSVSTLTIQRTQQEDSAVYLCASSFRGRANEQFFGPGTRLTVL.

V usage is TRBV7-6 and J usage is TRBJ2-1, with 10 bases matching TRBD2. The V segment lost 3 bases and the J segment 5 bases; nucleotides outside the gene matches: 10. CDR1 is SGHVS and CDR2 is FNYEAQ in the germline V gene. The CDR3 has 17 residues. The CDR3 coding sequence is TGTGCCAGCAGCTTTAGCCTAGCGGGAGATTTCGACAATGAGCAGTTCTTC. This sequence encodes CASSFSLAGDFDNEQFF.

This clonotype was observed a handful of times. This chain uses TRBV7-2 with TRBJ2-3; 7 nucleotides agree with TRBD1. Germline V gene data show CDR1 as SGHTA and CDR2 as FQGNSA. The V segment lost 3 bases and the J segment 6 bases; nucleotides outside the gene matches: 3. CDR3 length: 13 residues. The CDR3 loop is CASSLARGDTQYF. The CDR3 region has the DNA TGTGCCAGCAGCTTGGCCAGGGGGGATACGCAGTATTTT.

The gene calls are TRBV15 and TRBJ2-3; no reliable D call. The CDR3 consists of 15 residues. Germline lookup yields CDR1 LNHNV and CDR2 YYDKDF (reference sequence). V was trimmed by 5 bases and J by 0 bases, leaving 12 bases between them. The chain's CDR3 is CATSLTKTSTDTQYF. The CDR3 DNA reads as TGTGCCACCAGCTTGACAAAAACTAGCACAGATACGCAGTATTTT.

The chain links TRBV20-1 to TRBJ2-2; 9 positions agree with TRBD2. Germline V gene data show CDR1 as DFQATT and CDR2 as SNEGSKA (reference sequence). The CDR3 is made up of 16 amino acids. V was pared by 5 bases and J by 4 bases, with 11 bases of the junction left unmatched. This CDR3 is CSAPRLAEGTTGELFF. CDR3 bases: TGCAGTGCTCCTCGACTAGCGGAAGGCACCACCGGGGAGCTGTTTTTT.